A selection of T cell receptor beta chains follows, all from one sample in a study of a mutant IDH1 vaccine in newly diagnosed glioma. Only in-frame clones appear in the TCRdb table, and some are missing; sequencing was by immunoSEQ multiplex PCR. This table holds tens of thousands of clones, over 60% found once. The material sequenced was PBMCs, taken from a glioma patient treated with radiotherapy, temozolomide or both. The receptors shown here come from a woman aged 40-49 years with glioma. CDR3s include the opening cysteine and the closing phenylalanine or tryptophan. A D gene is named only where the DNA matches it firmly. Size tells how often a clone was seen (once, few, many) or the class of an expanded clone, and some rows leave it out.

V gene	J gene	D gene	clone size	CDR3 DNA	CDR3 protein
TRBV6-4	TRBJ1-1	NA	NA	TGTGCCAGCAGGACCGAAGGGACCATGAACACTGAAGCTTTCTTT	CASRTEGTMNTEAFF
TRBV6-5	TRBJ2-1	NA	NA	TGTGCCAGCAAGGGGGGGCCGGGGAATGAGCAGTTCTTC	CASKGGPGNEQFF
TRBV23-1	TRBJ2-5	NA	NA	TGCGCCAGCAGCCTCAATACCGGACCCCGCAGAGAGACCCAGTACTTC	CASSLNTGPRRETQYF
TRBV19	TRBJ2-2	TRBD1	NA	TGTGCCAGTAGTACTAAGACAGGGTTTCTCGGGGAGCTGTTTTTT	CASSTKTGFLGELFF
TRBV5-4	TRBJ1-2	TRBD1	NA	TGTGCCAGCAGCTTGAGGACAGGGCGCGGCTACACCTTC	CASSLRTGRGYTF
TRBV7-8	TRBJ1-1	TRBD1	few	TGTGCCAGCAGAACCGGACAGGGAACTTCTGAAGCTTTCTTT	CASRTGQGTSEAFF
TRBV5-1	TRBJ2-3	NA	NA	TGCGCCAGCAGCTTCCGGCAGGGTGTAACAGATACGCAGTATTTT	CASSFRQGVTDTQYF
TRBV19	TRBJ1-5	NA	NA	TGTGCCAGTAGTACGACATATTATAGCAATCAGCCCCAGCATTTT	CASSTTYYSNQPQHF
TRBV2	TRBJ2-3	TRBD1	few	TGTGCCAGCAGTCCGGACAGGGGGCTCACAGATACGCAGTATTTT	CASSPDRGLTDTQYF
TRBV29-1	TRBJ1-2	NA	NA	TGCAGCGTTGAACCGACAGAGCTCTATGGCTACACCTTC	CSVEPTELYGYTF
TRBV25-1	TRBJ1-2	NA	NA	TGTGCCAGCAGTGTCGGGGGGATCAACTATGGCTACACCTTC	CASSVGGINYGYTF
TRBV5-6	TRBJ2-7	NA	NA	TGTGCCAGCATCCCCAGGACCAGGCACGAGCAGTACTTC	CASIPRTRHEQYF
TRBV5-6	TRBJ1-4	NA	NA	TGTGCCAGCAGCTTGGCAGGGCTAGGTGAAAAACTGTTTTTT	CASSLAGLGEKLFF
TRBV19	TRBJ1-5	NA	once	TGTGCCAGTAGGATACAGGTGACCAATCAGCCCCAGCATTTT	CASRIQVTNQPQHF
TRBV29-1	TRBJ2-3	NA	NA	TGCAGCGTTGACGACCGGCAGGGGGATACGCAGTATTTT	CSVDDRQGDTQYF
TRBV27	TRBJ1-5	NA	NA	TGTGCCAGCAGGCAAGCAGGGGTGCATCAGCCCCAGCATTTT	CASRQAGVHQPQHF
TRBV29-1	TRBJ1-2	NA	NA	TGCAGCGTTGAAGATGCGGAGGGCGCCTATGGCTACACCTTC	CSVEDAEGAYGYTF
TRBV4-2	TRBJ1-1	NA	NA	TGTGCCAGCAGCCAAGTCGCCGCTCCGCGGCCGGGGGCGGGAAGGGAAGCTTTCTTT	CASSQVAAPRPGAGREAFF
TRBV5-8	TRBJ2-3	NA	NA	TGTGCCAGCAGCCCCAGGACTGGAGTGGATACGCAGTATTTT	CASSPRTGVDTQYF
TRBV6-1	TRBJ1-4	NA	NA	TGTGCCAGCAGTGAAGCGGTCCCGTCTGCAACTAATGAAAAACTGTTTTTT	CASSEAVPSATNEKLFF
TRBV30	TRBJ1-2	NA	few	TGTGCCTGGAGTGTAAGGGACACTAACTATGGCTACACCTTC	CAWSVRDTNYGYTF
TRBV5-1	TRBJ2-2	NA	NA	TGCGCCAGCAGTACCGGGACAAGTGGCACCGGGGAGCTGTTTTTT	CASSTGTSGTGELFF
TRBV5-6	TRBJ1-5	NA	NA	TGTGCCAGCAGCTTGGGACTCAGCAATCAGCCCCAGCATTTT	CASSLGLSNQPQHF
TRBV6-5	TRBJ1-1	NA	NA	TGTGCCAGCACCCAGCACAGGCGGGGCACTGAAGCTTTCTTT	CASTQHRRGTEAFF
TRBV6-1	TRBJ1-2	NA	NA	TGTGCCAGCAGTGAACTGGGGCTGCCAGCTAACTATGGCTACACCTTC	CASSELGLPANYGYTF
TRBV2	TRBJ1-2	NA	NA	TGTGCCAGCAGCGGAGGAGGGACTCTGACCTTC	CASSGGGTLTF
TRBV30	TRBJ1-1	TRBD1	few	TGTGCCTGGAGACTGACAGGGGCAATGAACACTGAAGCTTTCTTT	CAWRLTGAMNTEAFF
TRBV2	TRBJ1-5	NA	medium-sized	TGTGCCAGCAGTGGAGGGACATCCAACAGTCAGCCCCAGCATTTT	CASSGGTSNSQPQHF
TRBV10-3	TRBJ2-5	NA	NA	TGTGCCATCAGTATAACCGGGGCCCAAGAGACCCAGTACTTC	CAISITGAQETQYF
TRBV6-5	TRBJ1-5	NA	NA	TGTGCCAGCAGTACTTTGGGACGCAATCAGCCCCAGCATTTT	CASSTLGRNQPQHF
TRBV7-8	TRBJ2-1	TRBD2	NA	TGTGCCAGCACCCCAAAACGGACTAGCGGGGGAAATGAGCAGTTCTTC	CASTPKRTSGGNEQFF
TRBV19	TRBJ1-1	NA	few	TGTGCCAGTAGCGACAGGCCGAACACTGAAGCTTTCTTT	CASSDRPNTEAFF
TRBV7-2	TRBJ2-3	NA	NA	TGTGCCAGCAGGTATTCTCAGGGTAACACAGATACGCAGTATTTT	CASRYSQGNTDTQYF
TRBV30	TRBJ2-7	TRBD1	NA	TGTGCTTTGTCAGGACAGGGGCGCTCCCTATTCTACGAGCAGTACTTC	CALSGQGRSLFYEQYF
TRBV6-1	TRBJ1-5	NA	few	TGTGCCAGCAGTGAAGCTTCTGGCGCGGATAATCAGCCCCAGCATTTT	CASSEASGADNQPQHF
TRBV5-1	TRBJ1-5	TRBD1	NA	TGCGCCAGCAGCTTCCAGGGGGACAATCCCCAGCATTTT	CASSFQGDNPQHF
TRBV11-2	TRBJ1-1	NA	NA	TGTGCCAGCAGCCCCCTAGTGCACACTGAAGCTTTCTTT	CASSPLVHTEAFF
TRBV30	TRBJ1-1	NA	few	TGTGCCTGGAGGAGGGGCAGAGACACTGAAGCTTTCTTT	CAWRRGRDTEAFF
TRBV2	TRBJ2-3	NA	once	TGTGCCAGCAGTGAATCCAGTTCCTACACAGATACGCAGTATTTT	CASSESSSYTDTQYF
TRBV7-2	TRBJ1-6	NA	NA	TGTGCCAGCTCCTTCGATTCACCCCTCCACTTT	CASSFDSPLHF
TRBV2	TRBJ2-2	NA	NA	TGTGCCAGCAGTGAATGGCGGCCGACCGGGGAGCTGTTTTTT	CASSEWRPTGELFF
TRBV4-3	TRBJ1-5	NA	NA	TGCGCCAGCAGCCAAGAGGGGGGAAGGAGCAATCAGCCCCAGCATTTT	CASSQEGGRSNQPQHF
TRBV10-3	TRBJ1-6	TRBD1	once	TGTGCCATCAGTGAGTCGAGGACAGGGCTATCCTATAATTCACCCCTCCACTTT	CAISESRTGLSYNSPLHF
TRBV6-1	TRBJ2-7	NA	NA	TGTGCCAGCCAGAGAAACTATTACGAGCAGTACTTC	CASQRNYYEQYF
TRBV30	TRBJ1-1	NA	once	TGTGCCTGGAGTCAGAAGGGACTCAACACTGAAGCTTTCTTT	CAWSQKGLNTEAFF
TRBV10-3	TRBJ2-5	NA	NA	TGTGCCATCAGTGGAGAGGGCCAGGAGACCCAGTACTTC	CAISGEGQETQYF
TRBV4-3	TRBJ2-4	NA	NA	TGCGCCAGCAGCCAAGCTGGACAGCCCGAAAACATTCAGTACTTC	CASSQAGQPENIQYF
TRBV6-5	TRBJ1-6	TRBD1	NA	TGTGCCAGCAGTTACTCGGGACAGGGCGATTCACCCCTCCACTTT	CASSYSGQGDSPLHF
TRBV7-9	TRBJ1-1	TRBD1	NA	TGTGCCAGCAGCAGCACAGGGGGTTGGAACACTGAAGCTTTCTTT	CASSSTGGWNTEAFF
TRBV4-3	TRBJ2-1	NA	NA	TGCGCCAGCAGCCCCCACCGCACGTATGAGCAGTTCTTC	CASSPHRTYEQFF
TRBV19	TRBJ1-2	NA	NA	TGTGCCAGTAGAACCCTTAGGGACCGATCTAACTATGGCTACACCTTC	CASRTLRDRSNYGYTF
TRBV6-5	TRBJ2-2	TRBD1	NA	TGTGCCAGCAGAGGGGACAGGGTTGGCGGGGAGCTGTTTTTT	CASRGDRVGGELFF
TRBV21-1	TRBJ1-6	NA	NA	TGTGCCAGCAGCCCGAAGGGAGGGGGTTACAGCTCCTATAATTCACCCCTCCACTTT	CASSPKGGGYSSYNSPLHF
TRBV2	TRBJ2-5	TRBD1	few	TGTGCCAGCAGCCCGGACAGGAAAGAGACCCAGTACTTC	CASSPDRKETQYF
TRBV7-2	TRBJ1-1	TRBD1	NA	TGTGCCAGCAGCCCATGGACAGGGAGGAACACTGAAGCTTTCTTT	CASSPWTGRNTEAFF
TRBV6-1	TRBJ2-5	NA	few	TGTGCCAGCATGTTGACACAGGCTGGAGGGACCCAGTACTTC	CASMLTQAGGTQYF
TRBV19	TRBJ1-5	NA	NA	TGTGCCAGTAGCCTTTCCGGGGGGCCCCAGCATTTT	CASSLSGGPQHF